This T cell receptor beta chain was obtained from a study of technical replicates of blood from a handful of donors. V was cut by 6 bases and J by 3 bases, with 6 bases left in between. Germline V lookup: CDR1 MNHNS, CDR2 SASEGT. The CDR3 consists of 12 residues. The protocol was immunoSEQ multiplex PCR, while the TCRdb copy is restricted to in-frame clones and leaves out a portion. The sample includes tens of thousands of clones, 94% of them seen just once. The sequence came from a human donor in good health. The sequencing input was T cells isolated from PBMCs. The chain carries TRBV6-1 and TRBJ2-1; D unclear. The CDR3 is CASSAYYNEQFF. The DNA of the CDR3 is TGTGCCAGCAGCGCCTACTACAATGAGCAGTTCTTC.